These 6 T cell receptor beta chains came from one sample sequenced in a study of cytomegalovirus exposure and HLA in healthy donors. The PCR ran on 60 Vbeta and 13 Jbeta primers. Assay used: immunoSEQ multiplex PCR; TCRdb lists only in-frame clones, some missing. The sample lists 90,000 to 140,000 clones, around 73% occurring once. The material sequenced was PBMCs. All receptors derive from a man aged 25 to 40 in good health and CMV-seronegative.

The V call is TRBV19, the J call TRBJ1-5; 8 nucleotides line up with TRBD1. This CDR3 comprises 16 residues. V gave up 6 bases and J gave up 4 bases; unmatched junction bases: 11. CDR1 is LNHDA and CDR2 is SQIVND in the germline V gene (reference sequence). The CDR3 sequence: CASSPAGTGRNQPQHF. CDR3 sequence (DNA): TGTGCCAGTAGCCCAGCGGGGACAGGTCGAAATCAGCCCCAGCATTTT.

This chain connects TRBV29-1 to TRBJ1-1; 7 bases agree with TRBD1. The ends lost 4 bases at V and 2 bases at J; junction bases unmatched: 13. Germline-derived CDR1 and CDR2 are SQVTM and ANQGSEA. The CDR3 extends over 16 amino acids. In DNA form, the CDR3 reads TGCAGCGTTGTTGGTACAAACACAGGGGACAACACTGAAGCTTTCTTT. The encoded protein is CSVVGTNTGDNTEAFF.

The genes are TRBV29-1 and TRBJ1-4; D is ambiguous. The germline V gene encodes CDR1 SQVTM and CDR2 ANQGSEA. Trimming left V 3 bases short and J 8 bases short, with 16 bases between. There are 14 residues in the CDR3. CDR3 DNA: TGCAGCGTTGATGAGGGCAGCATGGGGGAAAAACTGTTTTTT. Amino acid sequence: CSVDEGSMGEKLFF.

This clone was picked up a small number of times. V usage is TRBV7-2 and J usage is TRBJ1-4; no firm D call. Germline CDR1 and CDR2: SGHTA and FQGNSA. CDR3 length equals 14 residues. Trimming left V 1 base short and J 7 bases short, with 10 bases between. CDR3 nucleotide sequence: TGTGCCAGCAGCTTAGGTGTACAGAGTGAAAAACTGTTTTTT. Translating it yields CASSLGVQSEKLFF.

The chain joins TRBV19 to TRBJ1-6; TRBD1 matches at 7 bases. The CDR3 sequence is 12 residues long. Germline V gene lookup returns CDR1 LNHDA and CDR2 SQIVND (reference sequence). The ends lost 7 bases at V and 10 bases at J; junction bases unmatched: 4. Here the CDR3 reads CASTTGVSPLHF. CDR3 nucleotide sequence: TGTGCCAGTACAACAGGGGTATCACCCCTCCACTTT.

This clone was detected only a few times. V is TRBV5-5 and J is TRBJ1-3; D gene unclear. This CDR3 comprises 13 residues. Germline V gene data show CDR1 as SGHKS and CDR2 as YYEKEE (reference sequence). Between the trimmed V and J ends, which lost 2 bases and 5 bases, there was a span of 8 bases. The CDR3 DNA reads as TGTGCCAGCAGCTTTGACACAAGAAACACCATATATTTT. This codes for CASSFDTRNTIYF.